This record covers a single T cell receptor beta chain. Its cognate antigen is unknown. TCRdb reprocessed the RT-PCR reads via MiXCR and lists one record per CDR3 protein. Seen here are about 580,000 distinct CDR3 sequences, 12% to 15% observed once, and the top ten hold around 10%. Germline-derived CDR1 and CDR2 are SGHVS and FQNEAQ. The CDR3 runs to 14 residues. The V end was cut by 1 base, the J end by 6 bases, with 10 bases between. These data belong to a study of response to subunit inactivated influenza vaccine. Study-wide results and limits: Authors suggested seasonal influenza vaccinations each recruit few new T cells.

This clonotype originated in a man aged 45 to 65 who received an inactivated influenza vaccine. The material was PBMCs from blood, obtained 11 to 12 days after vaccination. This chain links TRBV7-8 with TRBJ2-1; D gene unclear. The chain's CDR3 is CASSLGSPGNEQFF. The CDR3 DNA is TGTGCCAGCAGCTTAGGGTCCCCGGGCAATGAGCAGTTCTTC.